This is a list of T cell receptor beta chains from one sample in a study of cytomegalovirus exposure and HLA in healthy donors. Libraries were prepared by immunoSEQ multiplex PCR; TCRdb keeps only in-frame clonotypes and omits some of them. Found here are 150,000 to 190,000 clones, 75% of them singletons; the top ten hold about 1.3%. The specimen sequenced was PBMCs. These receptors all stem from a man younger than 30 in good health and CMV-seronegative. The CDR3 runs from the conserved cysteine through the conserved F or W. The D gene is left open where the match is weak. A clone size is listed for some rows: how often the clone was seen (once, few, many), or a class if it is expanded.

clone_size: few
v_call: TRBV9
j_call: TRBJ2-7
d_call: .
cdr3_aa: CASSVDNSYEQYF
cdr3_nt: TGTGCCAGCAGCGTAGACAACTCCTACGAGCAGTACTTC

clone_size: .
v_call: TRBV10-3
j_call: TRBJ1-4
d_call: .
cdr3_aa: CAISESGGAPLKLFF
cdr3_nt: TGTGCCATCAGTGAGTCGGGGGGGGCGCCCCTAAAACTGTTTTTT

clone_size: few
v_call: TRBV28
j_call: TRBJ2-7
d_call: TRBD2
cdr3_aa: CASNSPAGYEQYF
cdr3_nt: TGTGCCAGCAATAGTCCAGCGGGATACGAGCAGTACTTC

clone_size: many
v_call: TRBV5-5
j_call: TRBJ1-5
d_call: .
cdr3_aa: CASSLAGGRGNQPQHF
cdr3_nt: TGTGCCAGCAGCTTGGCGGGGGGCCGAGGCAATCAGCCCCAGCATTTT

clone_size: .
v_call: TRBV14
j_call: TRBJ2-7
d_call: .
cdr3_aa: CASSQDLLSYEQYF
cdr3_nt: TGTGCCAGCAGCCAAGATCTTTTATCCTACGAGCAGTACTTC

clone_size: .
v_call: TRBV28
j_call: TRBJ2-5
d_call: .
cdr3_aa: CASSYEGDQETQYF
cdr3_nt: TGTGCCAGCAGTTATGAGGGCGACCAAGAGACCCAGTACTTC

clone_size: .
v_call: TRBV27
j_call: TRBJ2-1
d_call: TRBD2
cdr3_aa: CASSLSRGGGRAGNEQFF
cdr3_nt: TGTGCCAGCAGTTTATCGCGAGGGGGCGGGAGGGCAGGGAATGAGCAGTTCTTC

clone_size: .
v_call: TRBV28
j_call: TRBJ2-7
d_call: .
cdr3_aa: CASRAHYEQYF
cdr3_nt: TGTGCCAGCAGGGCCCATTACGAGCAGTACTTC

clone_size: .
v_call: TRBV7-2
j_call: TRBJ2-3
d_call: TRBD2
cdr3_aa: CASSPGTSGRADTQYF
cdr3_nt: TGTGCCAGCAGCCCGGGGACTAGCGGGAGGGCAGATACGCAGTATTTT

clone_size: .
v_call: TRBV19
j_call: TRBJ2-7
d_call: .
cdr3_aa: CASATMGGYEQYF
cdr3_nt: TGTGCCAGCGCGACTATGGGGGGCTACGAGCAGTACTTC

clone_size: .
v_call: TRBV19
j_call: TRBJ2-1
d_call: .
cdr3_aa: CASSIAASGGGEQFF
cdr3_nt: TGTGCCAGTAGTATAGCGGCTAGCGGAGGGGGGGAGCAGTTCTTC

clone_size: .
v_call: TRBV18
j_call: TRBJ2-7
d_call: .
cdr3_aa: CASSPSGTYYEQYF
cdr3_nt: TGTGCCAGCTCACCAAGTGGGACATACTACGAGCAGTACTTC

clone_size: .
v_call: TRBV10-2
j_call: TRBJ2-3
d_call: TRBD2
cdr3_aa: CATSGGSGTTQYF
cdr3_nt: TGCGCCACCAGTGGGGGGAGCGGGACTACGCAGTATTTT

clone_size: .
v_call: TRBV5-8
j_call: TRBJ2-5
d_call: TRBD1
cdr3_aa: CASSFSRPGTGEGGETQYF
cdr3_nt: TGTGCCAGCAGCTTCTCGAGACCCGGGACAGGGGAAGGAGGAGAGACCCAGTACTTC

clone_size: .
v_call: TRBV10-1
j_call: TRBJ1-2
d_call: .
cdr3_aa: CASSDDSYGYTF
cdr3_nt: TGCGCCAGCAGCGATGACTCCTATGGCTACACCTTC

clone_size: .
v_call: TRBV2
j_call: TRBJ2-2
d_call: TRBD2
cdr3_aa: CASSDLTSGYTGELFF
cdr3_nt: TGTGCCAGCAGTGATCTCACTAGCGGGTACACCGGGGAGCTGTTTTTT

clone_size: .
v_call: TRBV6-4
j_call: TRBJ2-1
d_call: TRBD2
cdr3_aa: CASSTGTSGRNEQFF
cdr3_nt: TGTGCCAGCAGCACCGGGACTAGCGGGAGGAATGAGCAGTTCTTC

clone_size: .
v_call: TRBV6-5
j_call: TRBJ1-2
d_call: .
cdr3_aa: CASSYSTGGNYGYTF
cdr3_nt: TGTGCCAGCAGTTACTCGACAGGCGGAAACTATGGCTACACCTTC

clone_size: .
v_call: TRBV29-1
j_call: TRBJ1-2
d_call: .
cdr3_aa: CSVAQGRGYTF
cdr3_nt: TGCAGCGTTGCCCAGGGTCGCGGCTACACCTTC

clone_size: .
v_call: TRBV15
j_call: TRBJ2-7
d_call: TRBD2
cdr3_aa: CATSRAGGTYEQYF
cdr3_nt: TGTGCCACCAGCAGGGCGGGAGGTACCTACGAGCAGTACTTC

clone_size: few
v_call: TRBV6-5
j_call: TRBJ1-2
d_call: .
cdr3_aa: CASRTGANYGYTF
cdr3_nt: TGTGCCAGCAGAACCGGAGCTAACTATGGCTACACCTTC

clone_size: .
v_call: TRBV5-4
j_call: TRBJ1-1
d_call: .
cdr3_aa: CASSQNSNTEAFF
cdr3_nt: TGTGCCAGCAGCCAAAACTCGAACACTGAAGCTTTCTTT

clone_size: .
v_call: TRBV7-8
j_call: TRBJ2-7
d_call: TRBD2
cdr3_aa: CASSLWGGDSYEQYF
cdr3_nt: TGTGCCAGCAGCTTATGGGGAGGGGACTCCTACGAGCAGTACTTC

clone_size: .
v_call: TRBV10-3
j_call: TRBJ2-1
d_call: TRBD2
cdr3_aa: CAISPLGGAGGQLEQFF
cdr3_nt: TGTGCCATCAGCCCCTTGGGTGGAGCGGGAGGGCAGCTCGAGCAGTTCTTC

clone_size: .
v_call: TRBV5-1
j_call: TRBJ2-7
d_call: TRBD2
cdr3_aa: CASRPGLAGDEQYF
cdr3_nt: TGCGCCAGCAGACCGGGACTAGCGGGAGACGAGCAGTACTTC

clone_size: .
v_call: TRBV19
j_call: TRBJ1-4
d_call: .
cdr3_aa: CASSPAPRVIEKLFF
cdr3_nt: TGTGCCAGTAGCCCGGCCCCCAGGGTAATTGAAAAACTGTTTTTT

clone_size: .
v_call: TRBV18
j_call: TRBJ2-7
d_call: .
cdr3_aa: CASSPPLDEQYF
cdr3_nt: TGTGCCAGCTCACCCCCCCTAGACGAGCAGTACTTC

clone_size: few
v_call: TRBV2
j_call: TRBJ2-6
d_call: .
cdr3_aa: CASTERGTVRANVLTF
cdr3_nt: TGTGCCAGCACCGAACGGGGGACGGTTCGGGCCAACGTCCTGACTTTC

clone_size: .
v_call: TRBV5-1
j_call: TRBJ2-5
d_call: TRBD2
cdr3_aa: CASSLGASGREQYF
cdr3_nt: TGCGCCAGCAGCTTGGGGGCTAGCGGGAGAGAGCAGTACTTC

clone_size: .
v_call: TRBV29-1
j_call: TRBJ2-7
d_call: .
cdr3_aa: CSVEEGRVGYEQYF
cdr3_nt: TGCAGCGTTGAAGAAGGCAGGGTGGGTTACGAGCAGTACTTC

clone_size: .
v_call: TRBV2
j_call: TRBJ2-3
d_call: TRBD2
cdr3_aa: CASSEMLAGVGVGDTQYF
cdr3_nt: TGTGCCAGCAGTGAAATGCTAGCGGGAGTGGGGGTAGGAGATACGCAGTATTTT